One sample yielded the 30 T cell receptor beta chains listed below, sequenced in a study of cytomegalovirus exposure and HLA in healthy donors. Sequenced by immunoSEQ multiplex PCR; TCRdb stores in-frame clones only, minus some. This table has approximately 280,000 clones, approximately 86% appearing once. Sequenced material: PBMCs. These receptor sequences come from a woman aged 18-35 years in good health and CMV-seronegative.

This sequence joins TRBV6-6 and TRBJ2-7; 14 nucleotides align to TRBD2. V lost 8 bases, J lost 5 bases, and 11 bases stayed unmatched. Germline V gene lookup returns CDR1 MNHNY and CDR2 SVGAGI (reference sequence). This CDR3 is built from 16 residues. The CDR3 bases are TGTGCCAGCGAACCGGGACTAGCGGGAGCATGGCACGAGCAGTACTTC. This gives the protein CASEPGLAGAWHEQYF.

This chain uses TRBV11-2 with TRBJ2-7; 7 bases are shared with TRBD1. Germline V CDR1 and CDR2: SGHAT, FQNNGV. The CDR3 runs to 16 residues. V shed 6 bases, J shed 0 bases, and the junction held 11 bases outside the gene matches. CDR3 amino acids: CASSHLGQAGSYEQYF. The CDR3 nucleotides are TGTGCCAGCAGTCATCTCGGACAGGCCGGCTCCTACGAGCAGTACTTC.

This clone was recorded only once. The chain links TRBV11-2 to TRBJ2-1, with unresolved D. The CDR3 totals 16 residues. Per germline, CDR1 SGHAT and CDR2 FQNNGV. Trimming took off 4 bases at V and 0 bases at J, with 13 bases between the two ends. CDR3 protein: CASSYSESSSYNEQFF. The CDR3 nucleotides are TGTGCCAGCAGCTATAGTGAGTCTAGCTCCTACAATGAGCAGTTCTTC.

The CDR3 reads CASSLTGVRGYGYTF. In DNA form, the CDR3 reads TGTGCCAGCAGTCTCACTGGGGTCAGGGGCTATGGCTACACCTTC. V and J are TRBV28 and TRBJ1-2, with a tentative D call TRBD1 (6 bases). Trimming removed 5 bases at V and 4 bases at J, with 17 bases between. The V gene's germline CDR1 is MDHEN and CDR2 SYDVKM. The CDR3 consists of 15 residues.

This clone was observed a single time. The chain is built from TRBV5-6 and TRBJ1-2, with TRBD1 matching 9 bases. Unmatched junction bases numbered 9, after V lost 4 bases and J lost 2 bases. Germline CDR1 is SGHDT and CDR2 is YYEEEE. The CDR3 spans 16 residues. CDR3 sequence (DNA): TGTGCCAGCAGCCCCGTCGGGACAGGGTCGAACTATGGCTACACCTTC. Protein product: CASSPVGTGSNYGYTF. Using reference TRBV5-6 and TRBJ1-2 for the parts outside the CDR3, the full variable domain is DAGVTQSPTHLIKTRGQQVTLRCSPKSGHDTVSWYQQALGQGPQFIFQYYEEEERQRGNFPDRFSGHQFPNYSSELNVNALLLGDSALYLCASSPVGTGSNYGYTFGSGTRLTVV.

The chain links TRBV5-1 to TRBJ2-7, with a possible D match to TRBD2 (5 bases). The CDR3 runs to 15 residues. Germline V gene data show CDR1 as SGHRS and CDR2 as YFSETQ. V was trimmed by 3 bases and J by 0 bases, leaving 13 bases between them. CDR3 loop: CASSSDVGSSYEQYF. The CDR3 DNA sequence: TGCGCCAGCAGCTCGGATGTGGGGAGCTCCTACGAGCAGTACTTC.

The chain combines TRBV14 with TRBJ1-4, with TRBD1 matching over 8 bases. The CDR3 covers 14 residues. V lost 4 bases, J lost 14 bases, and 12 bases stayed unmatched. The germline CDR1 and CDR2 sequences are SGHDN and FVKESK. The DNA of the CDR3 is TGTGCCAGCAGCCCGCAGGGGGCTCTAAGCGGGCTGTTTTTT. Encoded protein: CASSPQGALSGLFF. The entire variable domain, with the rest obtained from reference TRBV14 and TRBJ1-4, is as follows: EAGVTQFPSHSVIEKGQTVTLRCDPISGHDNLYWYRRVMGKEIKFLLHFVKESKQDESGMPNNRFLAERTGGTYSTLKVQPAELEDSGVYFCASSPQGALSGLFFGSGTQLSVL.

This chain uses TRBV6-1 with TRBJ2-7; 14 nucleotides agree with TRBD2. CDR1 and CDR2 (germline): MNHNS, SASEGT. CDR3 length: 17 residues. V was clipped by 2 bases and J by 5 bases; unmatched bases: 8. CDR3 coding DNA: TGTGCCAGCAGTGAAACCGGGACTAGCGGGAGTCTCCACGAGCAGTACTTC. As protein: CASSETGTSGSLHEQYF.

The CDR3: CASSPPRAGDGNTIYF. CDR3 coding DNA: TGTGCCAGCTCACCACCGAGGGCAGGGGATGGAAACACCATATATTTT. This chain uses TRBV18 with TRBJ1-3, with D possibly matching TRBD1 (6 bases). V lost 0 bases and J lost 3, with 12 bases in between. Germline CDR1 reads KGHSH; CDR2 reads LQKENI. This CDR3 comprises 16 residues.

The CDR3 DNA is TGTGCCAGCAGCTTAGAGGGCGGGGCGCGCAATCTTTTCTTT. Its protein is CASSLEGGARNLFF. The chain uses TRBV5-4 and TRBJ1-1; TRBD1 might be the D (5 bases). The V gene lost 2 bases and the J gene lost 13 bases, with 21 bases spanning the gap. The CDR3 runs to 14 residues. Germline CDR1 and CDR2: SGHNT and YYREEE (reference sequence).

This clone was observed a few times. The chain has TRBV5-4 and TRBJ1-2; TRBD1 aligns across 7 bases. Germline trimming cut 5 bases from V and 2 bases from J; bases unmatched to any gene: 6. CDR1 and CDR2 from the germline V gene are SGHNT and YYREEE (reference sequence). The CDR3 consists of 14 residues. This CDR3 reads CASRVKGGNYGYTF. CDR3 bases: TGTGCCAGCAGGGTAAAAGGGGGCAACTATGGCTACACCTTC.

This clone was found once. CDR3 bases: TGCGCCAGCAGCTTGTCCCTAGCGGGAGCCTACGAGCAGTACTTC. Protein sequence: CASSLSLAGAYEQYF. The chain uses TRBV5-1 and TRBJ2-7; 10 nucleotides align to TRBD2. V shed 1 base and J 2 bases; nucleotides not matched to a gene: 3. CDR3 length: 15 amino acids. CDR1 and CDR2 from the germline V gene are SGHRS and YFSETQ.

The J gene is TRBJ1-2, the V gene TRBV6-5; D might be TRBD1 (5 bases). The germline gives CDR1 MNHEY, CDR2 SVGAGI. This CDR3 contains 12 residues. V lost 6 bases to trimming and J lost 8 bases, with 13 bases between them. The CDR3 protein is CASSPDRSGYTF. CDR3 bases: TGTGCCAGCAGCCCCGACAGAAGCGGCTACACCTTC.

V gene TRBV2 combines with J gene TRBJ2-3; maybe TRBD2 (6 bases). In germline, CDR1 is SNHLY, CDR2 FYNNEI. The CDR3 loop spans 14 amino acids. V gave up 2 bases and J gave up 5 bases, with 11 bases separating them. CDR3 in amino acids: CASSEITGVDTQYF. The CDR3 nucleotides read TGTGCCAGCAGTGAAATAACGGGGGTAGATACGCAGTATTTT.

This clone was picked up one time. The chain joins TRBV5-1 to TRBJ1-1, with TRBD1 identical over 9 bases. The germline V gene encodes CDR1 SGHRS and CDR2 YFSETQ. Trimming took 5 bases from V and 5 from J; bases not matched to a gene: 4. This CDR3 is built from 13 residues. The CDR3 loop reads CASRGQGNTEAFF. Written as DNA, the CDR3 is TGCGCCAGCAGGGGACAGGGAAATACTGAAGCTTTCTTT.

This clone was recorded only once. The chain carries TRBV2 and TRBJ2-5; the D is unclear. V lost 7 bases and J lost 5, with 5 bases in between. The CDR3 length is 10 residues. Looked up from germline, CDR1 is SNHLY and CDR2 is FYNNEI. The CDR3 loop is CASTRETQYF. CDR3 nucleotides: TGTGCCAGCACTAGGGAGACCCAGTACTTC.

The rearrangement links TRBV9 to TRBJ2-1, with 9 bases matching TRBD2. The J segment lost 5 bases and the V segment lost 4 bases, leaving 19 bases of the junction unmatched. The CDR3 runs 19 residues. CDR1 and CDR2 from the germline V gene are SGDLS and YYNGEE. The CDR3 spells CASSPLLAGPMVGDNEQFF. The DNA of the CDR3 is TGTGCCAGCAGCCCTCTCCTAGCGGGGCCCATGGTCGGCGACAATGAGCAGTTCTTC.

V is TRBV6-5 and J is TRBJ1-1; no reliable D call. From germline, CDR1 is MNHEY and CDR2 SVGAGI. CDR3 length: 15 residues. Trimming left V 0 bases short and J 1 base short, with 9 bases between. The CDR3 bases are TGTGCCAGCAGTTACTCCGGGTCGACGAACACTGAAGCTTTCTTT. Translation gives CASSYSGSTNTEAFF.

The CDR3 bases are TGTGCCAGCAGCTCCCGGACAGGGGGCACAGATACGCAGTATTTT. This gives the protein CASSSRTGGTDTQYF. The chain combines TRBV7-6 with TRBJ2-3; 9 bases align to TRBD1. After removal of 4 bases from V and 1 base from J, the junction contained 3 bases not matched to a gene. Per the germline V gene, CDR1 is SGHVS and CDR2 is FNYEAQ. The CDR3 length is 15 residues.

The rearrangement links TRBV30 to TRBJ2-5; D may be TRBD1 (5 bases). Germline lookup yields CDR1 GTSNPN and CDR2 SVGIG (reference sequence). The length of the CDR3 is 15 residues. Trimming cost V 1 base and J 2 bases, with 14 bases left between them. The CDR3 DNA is TGTGCCTGGAGTGACGATTTAGGGGCTCAAGAGACCCAGTACTTC. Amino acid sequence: CAWSDDLGAQETQYF.

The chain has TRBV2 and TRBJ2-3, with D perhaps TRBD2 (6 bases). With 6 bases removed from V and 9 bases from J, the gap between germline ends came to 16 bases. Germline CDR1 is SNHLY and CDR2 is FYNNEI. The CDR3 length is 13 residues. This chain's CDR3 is CASRLPSAGTQYF. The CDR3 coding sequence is TGTGCCAGCAGGTTACCGTCGGCGGGGACGCAGTATTTT.

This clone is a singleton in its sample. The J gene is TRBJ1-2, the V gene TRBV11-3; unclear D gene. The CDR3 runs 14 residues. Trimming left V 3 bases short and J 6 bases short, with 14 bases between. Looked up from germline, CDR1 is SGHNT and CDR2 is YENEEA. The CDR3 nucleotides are TGTGCCAGCAGCTTCAGACGGGTGGAAGATGGCTACACCTTC. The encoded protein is CASSFRRVEDGYTF. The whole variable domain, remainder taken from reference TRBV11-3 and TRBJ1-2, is EAGVVQSPRYKIIEKKQPVAFWCNPISGHNTLYWYLQNLGQGPELLIRYENEEAVDDSQLPKDRFSAERLKGVDSTLKIQPAELGDSAVYLCASSFRRVEDGYTFGSGTRLTVV.

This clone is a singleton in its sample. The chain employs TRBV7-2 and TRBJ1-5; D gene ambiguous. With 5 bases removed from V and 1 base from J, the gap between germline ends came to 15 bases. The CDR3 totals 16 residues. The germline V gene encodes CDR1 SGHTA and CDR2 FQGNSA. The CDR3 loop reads CASSRFVGESNQPQHF. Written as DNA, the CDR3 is TGTGCCAGCAGCCGATTCGTCGGAGAAAGCAATCAGCCCCAGCATTTT. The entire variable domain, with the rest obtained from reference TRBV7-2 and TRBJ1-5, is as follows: GAGVSQSPSNKVTEKGKDVELRCDPISGHTALYWYRQSLGQGLEFLIYFQGNSAPDKSGLPSDRFSAERTGGSVSTLTIQRTQQEDSAVYLCASSRFVGESNQPQHFGDGTRLSIL.

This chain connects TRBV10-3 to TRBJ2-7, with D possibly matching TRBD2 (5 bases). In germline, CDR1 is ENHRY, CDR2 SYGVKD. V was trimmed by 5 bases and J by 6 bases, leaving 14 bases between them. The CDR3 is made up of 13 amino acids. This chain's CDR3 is CAISIVGNGEQYF. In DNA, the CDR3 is TGTGCCATCAGTATTGTCGGGAACGGCGAGCAGTACTTC.

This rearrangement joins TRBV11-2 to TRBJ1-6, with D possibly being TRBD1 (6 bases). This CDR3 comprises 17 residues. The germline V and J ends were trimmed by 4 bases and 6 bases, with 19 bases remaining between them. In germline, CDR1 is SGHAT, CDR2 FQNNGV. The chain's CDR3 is CASSSIKRGRGNSPLHF. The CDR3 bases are TGTGCCAGCAGCTCCATCAAGAGGGGGAGAGGTAATTCACCCCTCCACTTT.

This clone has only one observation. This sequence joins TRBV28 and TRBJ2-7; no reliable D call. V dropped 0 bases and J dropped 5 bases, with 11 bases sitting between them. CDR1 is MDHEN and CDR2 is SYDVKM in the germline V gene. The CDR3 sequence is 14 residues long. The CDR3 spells CASSLWSLEHEQYF. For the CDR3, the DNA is TGTGCCAGCAGTTTATGGTCCCTAGAACACGAGCAGTACTTC.

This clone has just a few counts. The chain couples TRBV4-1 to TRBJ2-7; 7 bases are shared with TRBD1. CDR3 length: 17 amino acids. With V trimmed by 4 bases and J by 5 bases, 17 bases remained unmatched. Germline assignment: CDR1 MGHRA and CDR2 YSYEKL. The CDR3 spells CASSPHKQTGNPHEQYF. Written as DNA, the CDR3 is TGCGCCAGCAGCCCACACAAACAGACAGGGAACCCGCACGAGCAGTACTTC.

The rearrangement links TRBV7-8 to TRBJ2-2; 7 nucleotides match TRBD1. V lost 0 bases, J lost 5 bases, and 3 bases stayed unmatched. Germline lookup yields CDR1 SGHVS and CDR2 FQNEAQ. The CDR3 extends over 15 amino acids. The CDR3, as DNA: TGTGCCAGCAGCTTAGCGCGACAGGGAACCGGGGAGCTGTTTTTT. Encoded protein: CASSLARQGTGELFF.

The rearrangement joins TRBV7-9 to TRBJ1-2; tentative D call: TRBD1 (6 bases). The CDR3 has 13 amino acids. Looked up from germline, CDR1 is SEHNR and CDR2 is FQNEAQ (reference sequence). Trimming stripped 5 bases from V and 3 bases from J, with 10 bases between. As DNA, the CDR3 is TGTGCCAGCAGCAGAGGGACATACTATGGCTACACCTTC. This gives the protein CASSRGTYYGYTF.

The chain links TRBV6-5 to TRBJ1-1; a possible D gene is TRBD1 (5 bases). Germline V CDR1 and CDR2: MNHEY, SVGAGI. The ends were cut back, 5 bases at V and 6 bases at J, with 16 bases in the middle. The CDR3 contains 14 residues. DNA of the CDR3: TGTGCCAGCAGTCCAACACAGGATTGGGCTGAAGCTTTCTTT. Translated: CASSPTQDWAEAFF.